In this sample, the clone carrying this TCR beta chain turned up many times. V lost 5 bases, J lost 2 bases, and 16 bases lay in between. The CDR3 spans 16 residues. Germline CDR1 is SGHVS and CDR2 is FQNEAQ. This sample is drawn from a study of T cells in Graves' hyperthyroidism and ophthalmopathy. Looking at the study overall: Peripheral blood was secured at the point of initial diagnosis, before any treatment.

The study excluded patients with uncontrolled infection, other autoimmune disease, pregnancy or lactation. Based on clinical symptoms, serum thyroxine and TRAb, thyroid ultrasound and orbital computed tomography, diagnoses were reached. Using RNA transcripts as the source, TCR beta CDR3 regions were amplified. The HTBI primer set was used in a first-round RT-PCR of the TCR CDR3. TCRdb itself ran the multiplex PCR reads through MiXCR, one entry per CDR3 protein. This repertoire shows some 600,000 distinct CDR3 sequences, about 14% found once; its top ten account for less than 6%. The chain employs TRBV7-8 and TRBJ1-5; weak D call: TRBD1 (5 bases). This receptor was taken from a woman aged 25-40 years with Graves' hyperthyroidism that later progressed to Graves' ophthalmopathy. Input material: blood. The CDR3 protein is CASSQLEVGRNQPQHF. The CDR3 nucleotides are TGTGCCAGCAGCCAACTAGAGGTGGGGCGCAATCAGCCCCAGCATTTT.